This T cell receptor beta chain was captured by sequencing in a study of blood T cell repertoires in COVID-19. Study-level information: Both acute and convalescent COVID-19 samples were obtained from the United States, Italy and Spain. From T cells, B-cell-depleted T cells, or PBMCs came the material, which was cDNA or gDNA.

Authors' analysis steps: How many nucleated cells were present was estimated from reference gene primer amplification. Clones were read by immunoSEQ multiplex PCR, and TCRdb kept only the in-frame ones, dropping some. That table is the source of V, J and clone size, and D and trimming were worked out from the DNA. Of 120,000 or so clones listed, 69% are singletons. From germline, CDR1 is SGHTA and CDR2 FQGTGA. The CDR3 contains 17 residues. V was cut by 0 bases and J by 6 bases, with 18 bases left in between. The source material was peripheral blood. The clonotype was recovered from a woman aged 70-85 years with acute or convalescent COVID-19. The chain has TRBV7-3 and TRBJ2-1, with D maybe TRBD2 (5 bases). In DNA form, the CDR3 reads TGTGCCAGCAGCTTAACGGGTCTAGCCCTTTCCGGCAATGAGCAGTTCTTC. It is translated as CASSLTGLALSGNEQFF.